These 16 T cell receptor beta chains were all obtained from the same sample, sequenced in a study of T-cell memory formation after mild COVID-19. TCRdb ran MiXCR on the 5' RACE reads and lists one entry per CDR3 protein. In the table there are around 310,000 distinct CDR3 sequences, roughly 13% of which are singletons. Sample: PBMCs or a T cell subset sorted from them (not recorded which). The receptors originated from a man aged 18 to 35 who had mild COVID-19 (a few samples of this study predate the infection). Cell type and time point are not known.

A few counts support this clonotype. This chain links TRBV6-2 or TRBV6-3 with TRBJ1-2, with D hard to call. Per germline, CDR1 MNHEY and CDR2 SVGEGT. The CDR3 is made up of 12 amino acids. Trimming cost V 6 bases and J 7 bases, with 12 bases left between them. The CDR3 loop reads CASSHSPIGYTF. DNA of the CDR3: TGTGCCAGCAGCCATAGTCCTATTGGCTACACCTTC.

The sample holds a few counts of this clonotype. CDR3 sequence: CASSLQGASTDTQYF. DNA for the CDR3: TGCGCCAGCAGCTTACAGGGTGCTAGCACAGATACGCAGTATTTT. The chain joins TRBV5-1 to TRBJ2-3, with a weak D call TRBD1 (6 bases). V was pared by 2 bases and J by 0 bases, with 10 bases between. This CDR3 has 15 amino acids. Germline-derived CDR1 and CDR2 are SGHRS and YFSETQ.

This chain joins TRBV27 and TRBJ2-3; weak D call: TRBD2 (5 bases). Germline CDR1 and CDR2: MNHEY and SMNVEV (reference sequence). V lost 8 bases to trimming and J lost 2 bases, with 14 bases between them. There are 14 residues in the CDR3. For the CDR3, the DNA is TGTGCCAGCGCCCGAGGAGGTTCCACAGATACGCAGTATTTT. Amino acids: CASARGGSTDTQYF.

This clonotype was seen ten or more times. The CDR3 DNA sequence: TGTGCCAGCAGCCCCAGGGGGGGCACAGATACGCAGTATTTT. This codes for CASSPRGGTDTQYF. The chain uses TRBV7-3 and TRBJ2-3, with TRBD1 as a possible D gene (7 bases). The ends were cut back, 5 bases at V and 1 base at J, with 10 bases in the middle. The length of the CDR3 is 14 residues. Per the germline V gene, CDR1 is SGHTA and CDR2 is FQGTGA. Full variable domain (remainder filled in from reference TRBV7-3 and TRBJ2-3): GAGVSQTPSNKVTEKGKYVELRCDPISGHTALYWYRQSLGQGPEFLIYFQGTGAADDSGLPNDRFFAVRPEGSVSTLKIQRTERGDSAVYLCASSPRGGTDTQYFGPGTRLTVL.

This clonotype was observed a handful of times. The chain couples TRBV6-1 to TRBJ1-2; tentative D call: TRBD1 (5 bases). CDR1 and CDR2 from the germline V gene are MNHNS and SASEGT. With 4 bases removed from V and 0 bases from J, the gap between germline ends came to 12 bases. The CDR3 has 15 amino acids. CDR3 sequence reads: CASSVEGTPNYGYTF. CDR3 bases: TGTGCCAGCAGTGTGGAGGGGACTCCTAACTATGGCTACACCTTC.

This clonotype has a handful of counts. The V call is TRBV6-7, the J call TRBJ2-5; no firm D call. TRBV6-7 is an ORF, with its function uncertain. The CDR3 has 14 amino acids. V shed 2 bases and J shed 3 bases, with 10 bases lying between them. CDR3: CASSYGKAEETQYF. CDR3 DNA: TGTGCCAGCAGTTACGGGAAAGCAGAAGAGACCCAGTACTTC.

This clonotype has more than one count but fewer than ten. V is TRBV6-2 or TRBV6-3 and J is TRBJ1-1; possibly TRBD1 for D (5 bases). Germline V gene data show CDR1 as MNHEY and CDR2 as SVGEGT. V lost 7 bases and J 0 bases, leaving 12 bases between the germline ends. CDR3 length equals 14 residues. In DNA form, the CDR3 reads TGTGCCAGCACCCCGGGGGAGTTGAACACTGAAGCTTTCTTT. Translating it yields CASTPGELNTEAFF.

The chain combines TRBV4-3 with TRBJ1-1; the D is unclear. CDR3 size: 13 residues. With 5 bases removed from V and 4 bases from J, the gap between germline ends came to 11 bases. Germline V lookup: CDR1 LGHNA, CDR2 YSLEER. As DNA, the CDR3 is TGCGCCAGCAGCTCCCGGTTGGGCACTGAAGCTTTCTTT. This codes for CASSSRLGTEAFF.

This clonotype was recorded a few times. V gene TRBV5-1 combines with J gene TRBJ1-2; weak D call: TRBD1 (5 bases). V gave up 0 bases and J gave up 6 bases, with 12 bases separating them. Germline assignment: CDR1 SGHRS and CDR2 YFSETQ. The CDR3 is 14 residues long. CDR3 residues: CASSLDGARDGYTF. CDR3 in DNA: TGCGCCAGCAGCTTGGACGGGGCTCGAGATGGCTACACCTTC.

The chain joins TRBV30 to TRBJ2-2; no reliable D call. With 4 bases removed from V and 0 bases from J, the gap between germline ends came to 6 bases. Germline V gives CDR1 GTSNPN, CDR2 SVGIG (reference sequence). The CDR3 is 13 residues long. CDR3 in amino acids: CAWTGSNTGELFF. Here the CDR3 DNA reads TGTGCCTGGACAGGATCGAACACCGGGGAGCTGTTTTTT.

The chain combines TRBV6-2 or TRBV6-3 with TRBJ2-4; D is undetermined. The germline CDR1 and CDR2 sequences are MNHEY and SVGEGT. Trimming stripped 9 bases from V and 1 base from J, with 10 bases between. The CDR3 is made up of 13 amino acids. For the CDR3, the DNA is TGTGCCAGTGAGCAGTTTGCCAAAAACATTCAGTACTTC. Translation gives CASEQFAKNIQYF.

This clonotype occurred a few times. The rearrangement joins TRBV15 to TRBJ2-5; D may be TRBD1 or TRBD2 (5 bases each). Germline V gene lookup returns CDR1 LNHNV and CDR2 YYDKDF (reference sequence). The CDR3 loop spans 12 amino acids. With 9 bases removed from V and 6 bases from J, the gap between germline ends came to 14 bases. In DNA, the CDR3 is TGTGCCACGGGGGAGAGCAAAAAGACCCAGTACTTC. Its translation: CATGESKKTQYF. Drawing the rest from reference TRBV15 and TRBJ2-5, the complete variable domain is DAMVIQNPRYQVTQFGKPVTLSCSQTLNHNVMYWYQQKSSQAPKLLFHYYDKDFNNEADTPDNFQSRRPNTSFCFLDIRSPGLGDTAMYLCATGESKKTQYFGPGTRLLVL.

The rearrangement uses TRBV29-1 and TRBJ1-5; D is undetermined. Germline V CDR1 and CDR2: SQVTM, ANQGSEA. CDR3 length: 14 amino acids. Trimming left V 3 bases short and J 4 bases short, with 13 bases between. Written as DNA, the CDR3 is TGCAGCGTTGAGCGACGTCCGGAGAATCAGCCCCAGCATTTT. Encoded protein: CSVERRPENQPQHF. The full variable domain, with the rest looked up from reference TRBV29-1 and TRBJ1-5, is SAVISQKPSRDICQRGTSLTIQCQVDSQVTMMFWYRQQPGQSLTLIATANQGSEATYESGFVIDKFPISRPNLTFSTLTVSNMSPEDSSIYLCSVERRPENQPQHFGDGTRLSIL.

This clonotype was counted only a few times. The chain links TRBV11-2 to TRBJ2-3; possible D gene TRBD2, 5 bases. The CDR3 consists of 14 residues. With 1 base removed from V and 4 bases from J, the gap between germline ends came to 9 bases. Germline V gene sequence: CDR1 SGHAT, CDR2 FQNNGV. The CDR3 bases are TGTGCCAGCAGCTTAGGTCGAGGGCCAGATACGCAGTATTTT. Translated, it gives CASSLGRGPDTQYF.

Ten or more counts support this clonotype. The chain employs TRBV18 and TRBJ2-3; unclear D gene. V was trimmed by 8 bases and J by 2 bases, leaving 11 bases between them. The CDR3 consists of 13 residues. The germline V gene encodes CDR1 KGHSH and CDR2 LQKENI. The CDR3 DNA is TGTGCCAGCAGCCCCCCTAACACAGATACGCAGTATTTT. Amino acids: CASSPPNTDTQYF.

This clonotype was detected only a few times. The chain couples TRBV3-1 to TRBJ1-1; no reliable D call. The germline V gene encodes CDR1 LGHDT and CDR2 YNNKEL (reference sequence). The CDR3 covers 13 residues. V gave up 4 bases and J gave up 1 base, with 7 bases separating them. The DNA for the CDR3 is TGTGCCAGCAGCCGCAGAGAGAACACTGAAGCTTTCTTT. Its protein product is CASSRRENTEAFF.